One and the same sample provided the 29 T cell receptor beta chains below, sequenced in a study of T-cell reconstitution after alpha-beta-depleted transplantation in children. During its preparation, the TCRbeta library received unique molecular identifiers. One entry per CDR3 protein results from TCRdb running MiXCR on the PCR reads. This repertoire shows fewer than 550,000 distinct CDR3 sequences, around 10% found once; its top ten account for 11% to 15%. Source: PBMCs, mostly from graft donor cells, taken 180 days after TCRalphabeta/CD19-depleted stem cell transplant. These receptors came from a female patient under 10 years old who had a stem cell transplant for aplastic anemia, so the T cells may come from the graft donor.

The chain joins TRBV12-3 or TRBV12-4 to TRBJ2-7; D gene uncertain. The CDR3 is 14 amino acids. The V and J ends lost 3 bases and 0 bases respectively, with 9 bases between them. The DNA of the CDR3 is TGTGCCAGCAGTTTCGGAAGAGGCTCCTACGAGCAGTACGTC. Amino acids: CASSFGRGSYEQYV.

The chain carries TRBV13 and TRBJ2-3; D uncertain. Looked up from germline, CDR1 is PRHDT and CDR2 is FYEKMQ (reference sequence). The V end lost 5 bases, the J end lost 2 bases, and 8 bases lay between the germline ends. The CDR3 extends over 13 amino acids. The DNA for the CDR3 is TGTGCCAGCAGCACCACCCCCACAGATACGCAGTATTTT. It is translated as CASSTTPTDTQYF.

This clonotype showed up many times. The chain couples TRBV4-3 to TRBJ2-3; 11 bases fit TRBD2. The germline V gene encodes CDR1 LGHNA and CDR2 YSLEER. Trimming took 4 bases from V and 1 from J; bases not matched to a gene: 4. CDR3 length: 16 amino acids. CDR3 DNA: TGCGCCAGCAGCCGCTTACTAGCGGGGGGCACAGATACGCAGTATTTT. Translating it yields CASSRLLAGGTDTQYF.

The rearrangement links TRBV7-2 to TRBJ1-1; D not certain. The V end was cut by 3 bases, the J end by 1 base, with 9 bases between. The CDR3 runs to 14 residues. CDR1 and CDR2 from the germline V gene are SGHTA and FQGNSA. The CDR3 DNA is TGTGCCAGCAGCTTTGTCAGGAAGAACACTGAAGCTTTCTTT. Its protein product is CASSFVRKNTEAFF.

V gene TRBV19 combines with J gene TRBJ2-3; D is possibly TRBD1 or TRBD2 (5 bases each). The V end was cut by 0 bases, the J end by 2 bases, with 12 bases between. CDR1 and CDR2 (germline): LNHDA, SQIVND (reference sequence). This CDR3 has 16 amino acids. Here the CDR3 reads CASSIEGRGATDTQYF. Written as DNA, the CDR3 is TGTGCCAGTAGTATAGAAGGTCGAGGGGCCACAGATACGCAGTATTTT. The full variable domain, with the rest looked up from reference TRBV19 and TRBJ2-3, is DGGITQSPKYLFRKEGQNVTLSCEQNLNHDAMYWYRQDPGQGLRLIYYSQIVNDFQKGDIAEGYSVSREKKESFPLTVTSAQKNPTAFYLCASSIEGRGATDTQYFGPGTRLTVL.

The genes are TRBV6-2 or TRBV6-3 and TRBJ1-2; TRBD1 matches 8 bases. CDR1 MNHEY and CDR2 SVGEGT come from the germline V gene. The ends lost 2 bases at V and 4 bases at J; junction bases unmatched: 3. The CDR3 loop spans 14 amino acids. The CDR3: CASSYGDRIYGYTF. CDR3 in DNA: TGTGCCAGCAGTTACGGGGACAGGATCTATGGCTACACCTTC.

The V call is TRBV6-2 or TRBV6-3, the J call TRBJ2-7, with D hard to call. The V and J ends lost 0 bases and 0 bases respectively, with 9 bases between them. The CDR3 contains 15 residues. The germline CDR1 and CDR2 sequences are MNHEY and SVGEGT. This CDR3 reads CASSYSTRYSYEQYV. The CDR3 DNA follows: TGTGCCAGCAGTTACTCGACCAGGTACTCCTACGAGCAGTACGTC.

The table lists this clonotype with a few counts. This rearrangement joins TRBV2 to TRBJ2-1, with 9 bases fitting TRBD2. V dropped 7 bases and J dropped 0; count of bases not matched to a gene: 7. The CDR3 spans 16 residues. Germline V gene lookup returns CDR1 SNHLY and CDR2 FYNNEI. CDR3 amino acids: CASNPSGTRSYNEQFF. The DNA of the CDR3 is TGTGCCAGCAACCCTAGCGGGACCCGCTCCTACAATGAGCAGTTCTTC. The full variable domain, rest sourced from reference TRBV2 and TRBJ2-1, is EPEVTQTPSHQVTQMGQEVILRCVPISNHLYFYWYRQILGQKVEFLVSFYNNEISEKSEIFDDQFSVERPDGSNFTLKIRSTKLEDSAMYFCASNPSGTRSYNEQFFGPGTRLTVL.

V and J are TRBV5-1 and TRBJ1-1, with D hard to call. The CDR3 contains 13 residues. CDR1 is SGHRS and CDR2 is YFSETQ in the germline V gene. The germline V and J ends were trimmed by 5 bases and 1 base, with 9 bases remaining between them. The CDR3 DNA is TGCGCCAGCAGACCGGGCCAGAACACTGAAGCTTTCTTT. Translating gives CASRPGQNTEAFF.

The V gene is TRBV6-1, the J gene TRBJ1-5; 7 bases agree with TRBD1. V was pared by 5 bases and J by 0 bases, with 10 bases of the junction left unmatched. The CDR3 consists of 17 residues. CDR1 and CDR2 from the germline V gene are MNHNS and SASEGT. CDR3 protein: CASSPWQGGYSNQPQHF. The CDR3 bases are TGTGCCAGCAGTCCTTGGCAGGGGGGTTATAGCAATCAGCCCCAGCATTTT.

The rearrangement uses TRBV6-2 or TRBV6-3 and TRBJ2-1, with 11 nucleotides matching TRBD2. Losses at the gene ends were 8 bases for V and 13 bases for J; bases not matched to a gene: 13. CDR3 length: 14 amino acids. From germline, CDR1 is MNHEY and CDR2 SVGEGT. Written as DNA, the CDR3 is TGTGCCAGCCACGTAGGAGCTAGCGGGAGGCCCCAGTTCTTC. Translating gives CASHVGASGRPQFF.

V and J are TRBV18 and TRBJ2-3; no clear D. The germline gives CDR1 KGHSH, CDR2 LQKENI. This CDR3 is built from 14 residues. The V and J ends lost 1 base and 1 base respectively, with 6 bases between them. The DNA for the CDR3 is TGTGCCAGCTCACCACAAAGAGGCACAGATACGCAGTATTTT. This sequence encodes CASSPQRGTDTQYF.

This clonotype was seen only a few times. The chain combines TRBV6-2 or TRBV6-3 with TRBJ2-1; D ambiguous. Germline V gene data show CDR1 as MNHEY and CDR2 as SVGEGT. The CDR3 is made up of 13 amino acids. Between the trimmed V and J ends, which lost 6 bases and 2 bases, there was a span of 8 bases. CDR3 in amino acids: CASRPPAYNEQFF. For the CDR3, the DNA is TGTGCCAGCAGGCCTCCCGCCTACAATGAGCAGTTCTTC.

The sample holds a few counts of this clonotype. This chain joins TRBV11-2 and TRBJ2-7, with TRBD2 matching over 11 bases. The junction had 14 bases not matched to a gene; V was cut back by 5 bases and J by 2 bases. CDR3 length: 18 amino acids. Germline CDR1 reads SGHAT; CDR2 reads FQNNGV. CDR3 sequence reads: CASSPRTYLAGGPYEQYV. CDR3 bases: TGTGCCAGCAGCCCACGCACCTACTTAGCGGGAGGGCCCTACGAGCAGTACGTC.

This chain joins TRBV19 and TRBJ1-1; TRBD1 matches at 7 bases. V dropped 6 bases and J dropped 4; count of bases not matched to a gene: 14. The CDR3 is made up of 16 amino acids. The V gene's germline CDR1 is LNHDA and CDR2 SQIVND (reference sequence). Written as DNA, the CDR3 is TGTGCCAGTAGCCCTGCCGGGACAGCTCTTACCACTGAAGCTTTCTTT. Translated, it gives CASSPAGTALTTEAFF.

This clonotype was seen only a few times. The chain combines TRBV15 with TRBJ2-1, with D uncertain. The germline CDR1 and CDR2 sequences are LNHNV and YYDKDF (reference sequence). CDR3 length equals 16 residues. Trimming cost V 5 bases and J 7 bases, with 21 bases left between them. In DNA form, the CDR3 reads TGTGCCACCAGCCCTGAGGCACCTCATCATATAAATGAGCAGTTCTTC. It yields the protein CATSPEAPHHINEQFF.

The chain carries TRBV18 and TRBJ2-7, with a weak D call TRBD1 (5 bases). CDR3 length: 13 amino acids. With 5 bases removed from V and 10 bases from J, the gap between germline ends came to 18 bases. CDR1 and CDR2 from the germline V gene are KGHSH and LQKENI. CDR3 DNA sequence: TGTGCCAGCTCAGGTCAGGCGGACATTTTTCAGTACTTC. This sequence encodes CASSGQADIFQYF.

This clonotype has only a few counts. The chain employs TRBV5-1 and TRBJ1-1, with 7 bases identical to TRBD1. Germline V gene lookup returns CDR1 SGHRS and CDR2 YFSETQ. The CDR3 is made up of 15 amino acids. V lost 3 bases, J lost 5 bases, and 10 bases stayed unmatched. Written as DNA, the CDR3 is TGCGCCAGCAGCTGGAGCGAACAGGGGTGGACTGAAGCTTTCTTT. This encodes CASSWSEQGWTEAFF. Filled out from reference TRBV5-1 and TRBJ1-1, the complete variable domain reads KAGVTQTPRYLIKTRGQQVTLSCSPISGHRSVSWYQQTPGQGLQFLFEYFSETQRNKGNFPGRFSGRQFSNSRSEMNVSTLELGDSALYLCASSWSEQGWTEAFFGQGTRLTVV.

The chain joins TRBV7-9 to TRBJ1-5; D may be TRBD1 (6 bases). Per the germline V gene, CDR1 is SEHNR and CDR2 is FQNEAQ (reference sequence). The length of the CDR3 is 15 residues. Trimming shortened V by 5 bases and J by 3 bases, and 14 bases separated the two germline ends. In DNA form, the CDR3 reads TGTGCCAGCAGCCCGTCTAACAGGGCCAATCAGCCCCAGCATTTT. It is translated as CASSPSNRANQPQHF. Looking up the rest from reference TRBV7-9 and TRBJ1-5 gives the full variable domain: DTGVSQNPRHKITKRGQNVTFRCDPISEHNRLYWYRQTLGQGPEFLTYFQNEAQLEKSRLLSDRFSAERPKGSFSTLEIQRTEQGDSAMYLCASSPSNRANQPQHFGDGTRLSIL.

The genes are TRBV6-2 or TRBV6-3 and TRBJ1-1, with 9 bases fitting TRBD1. The CDR3 is 14 amino acids. V was clipped by 6 bases and J by 10 bases; unmatched bases: 12. CDR1 is MNHEY and CDR2 is SVGEGT in the germline V gene. CDR3 sequence (DNA): TGTGCCAGCAGGGAATCCGGGACAGGGATTGGAGCTTTCTTT. Its protein is CASRESGTGIGAFF.

V and J are TRBV20-1 and TRBJ1-6; D is ambiguous. From germline, CDR1 is DFQATT and CDR2 SNEGSKA (reference sequence). The ends were cut back, 0 bases at V and 10 bases at J, with 10 bases in the middle. There are 13 residues in the CDR3. The CDR3 loop reads CSARDQTGSPLHF. CDR3 nucleotides: TGCAGTGCTAGAGATCAGACGGGGTCACCCCTCCACTTT.

The gene calls are TRBV12-3 or TRBV12-4 and TRBJ1-5; 8 nucleotides agree with TRBD1. The CDR3 extends over 14 amino acids. V shed 3 bases and J 5 bases; nucleotides not matched to a gene: 3. CDR3 loop: CASSLYRGDQPQHF. DNA for the CDR3: TGTGCCAGCAGTTTGTACAGGGGGGATCAGCCCCAGCATTTT.

The table lists this clonotype with a few counts. The gene calls are TRBV20-1 and TRBJ1-6; 8 bases are a match to TRBD1. Germline assignment: CDR1 DFQATT and CDR2 SNEGSKA (reference sequence). This CDR3 has 14 amino acids. Trimming took 1 base from V and 13 from J; bases not matched to a gene: 9. CDR3 DNA sequence: TGCAGTGCTAGAGTATCAGGGGGCCGGTCCCCCCTCCACTTT. The encoded protein is CSARVSGGRSPLHF.

Turning to this clonotype: This clone may be a read error of a much larger clone one base away. V and J are TRBV5-1 and TRBJ2-7; 12 nucleotides match TRBD2. With 4 bases clipped from V and 5 bases from J, the junction kept 4 bases outside the gene matches. The germline V gene has CDR1 SGHRS and CDR2 YFSETQ. This CDR3 has 14 residues. In nucleotides, the CDR3 is TGCGCCAGCAGCCTAGCGGGAGGGGGCGACGAGCAGTACTTC. Protein: CASSLAGGGDEQYF.

J is TRBJ2-3 and V is TRBV2; no firm D call. CDR3 length: 16 residues. The V gene lost 4 bases and the J gene lost 0 bases, with 14 bases spanning the gap. Germline CDR1 reads SNHLY; CDR2 reads FYNNEI. The CDR3 DNA reads as TGTGCCAGCAGTGTGTTGGGCCTGGTTAGCACAGATACGCAGTATTTT. Protein sequence: CASSVLGLVSTDTQYF. The full variable domain, with the rest looked up from reference TRBV2 and TRBJ2-3, is EPEVTQTPSHQVTQMGQEVILRCVPISNHLYFYWYRQILGQKVEFLVSFYNNEISEKSEIFDDQFSVERPDGSNFTLKIRSTKLEDSAMYFCASSVLGLVSTDTQYFGPGTRLTVL.

CDR3 amino acids: CASSLRWGIGANVLTF. CDR3 bases: TGTGCCAGCAGCTTGAGGTGGGGGATAGGGGCCAACGTCCTGACTTTC. V and J are TRBV11-2 and TRBJ2-6; TRBD1 or TRBD2 may be the D gene (5 bases each). Germline values: CDR1 SGHAT, CDR2 FQNNGV. Trimming cost V 3 bases and J 4 bases, with 13 bases left between them. The CDR3 spans 16 residues.

This clonotype was seen only a few times. This chain uses TRBV12-3 or TRBV12-4 with TRBJ1-1, with 7 bases that match TRBD1. This CDR3 region has 18 residues. V was pared by 1 base and J by 4 bases, with 15 bases of the junction left unmatched. The CDR3 loop is CASSLGGRQGFGGTEAFF. For the CDR3, the DNA is TGTGCCAGCAGTTTAGGGGGCCGACAGGGTTTCGGGGGCACTGAAGCTTTCTTT.

The gene calls are TRBV4-3 and TRBJ2-3; 8 bases fit TRBD2. J was trimmed by 4 bases and V by 5 bases; bases with no gene match: 11. CDR1 and CDR2 from the germline V gene are LGHNA and YSLEER. The CDR3 spans 16 residues. The CDR3 reads CASSGRTSKLADTQYF. The CDR3 coding sequence is TGCGCCAGCAGCGGACGGACTAGCAAGCTCGCAGATACGCAGTATTTT.

This rearrangement joins TRBV9 to TRBJ2-5; D might be TRBD2 (6 bases). CDR1 SGDLS and CDR2 YYNGEE come from the germline V gene. The ends were cut back, 6 bases at V and 4 bases at J, with 16 bases in the middle. The CDR3 totals 14 residues. The CDR3 spells CASNNGREGETQYF. CDR3 nucleotides: TGTGCCAGCAACAACGGGAGAGAAGGAGAGACCCAGTACTTC. Based on the CDR3 plus reference TRBV9 and TRBJ2-5, the full variable domain is DSGVTQTPKHLITATGQRVTLRCSPRSGDLSVYWYQQSLDQGLQFLIQYYNGEERAKGNILERFSAQQFPDLHSELNLSSLELGDSALYFCASNNGREGETQYFGPGTRLLVL.